A selection of T cell receptor beta chains follows, all from one sample in a study of T cells after yellow fever vaccination. Each CDR3 protein gets one entry after TCRdb re-called the 5' RACE reads with MiXCR. The sample contains around 260,000 distinct CDR3 sequences, 5.2% of which appear only once. Sequencing used CD4+ T cells sorted from PBMCs, obtained on the day of the yellow fever booster vaccination. The receptors here all came from a man younger than 35 who received the YFV17D yellow fever vaccine. CDR3s leave out the opening cysteine and the closing phenylalanine or tryptophan.

>TRBV11-1|14|TRBJ1-1
ASSFGTGGLGTEAF
>TRBV20-1|11|TRBJ2-1
SAGGGSYNEQF
>TRBV9|12|TRBJ1-2
ASSLEDKGYGYT
>TRBV5-1|11|TRBJ2-7
ASSSDNSYEQY
>TRBV4-3|17|TRBJ2-4
ASSQDGGRQLRAKNIQY
>TRBV5-4|12|TRBJ2-1
ASSPIGTDNEQF
>TRBV3-1|13|TRBJ2-5
ASSPPWGGPETQY
>TRBV18|12|TRBJ1-1
ASSPLRENTEAF
>TRBV3-1|14|TRBJ2-5
ASSQNRGAGGETQY
>TRBV20-1|11|TRBJ1-2
SASLGPNYGYT
>TRBV4-1|13|TRBJ2-5
ASSQEGSRQETQY
>TRBV24-1|14|TRBJ1-5
ATSDSRTGDAQPQH
>TRBV18|14|TRBJ1-6
ASSPLEVGFTTPLH
>TRBV7-2|13|TRBJ2-3
ASRNLGGSTGTQY
>TRBV5-1|12|TRBJ1-2
ASSAGPTNYGYT
>TRBV20-1|13|TRBJ2-5
SAIPTSGGEETQY
>TRBV29-1|9|TRBJ1-2
SVPEGYGYT
>TRBV24-1|13|TRBJ2-1
ATSDQGKGYNEQF
>TRBV20-1|11|TRBJ1-4
SAHQATNEKLF
>TRBV18|11|TRBJ1-1
ASSPGVYTEAF
>TRBV7-2|14|TRBJ1-3
ASSLNRPSSGNTIY
>TRBV5-6|12|TRBJ2-5
ASSERDRSETQY
>TRBV5-4|12|TRBJ2-5
ASSFTGVQETQY
>TRBV2|14|TRBJ2-5
ASSVDRTGGQETQY